The next 4 T cell receptor beta chains were all read from a single sample in a study of shared clonotypes between healthy human individuals (TCRdb year 2020). The protocol used for the library was the immunoSEQ multiplex PCR assay. In TCRdb, the immuneACCESS table is reduced to in-frame sequences with V and J assigned. These tables do not hold every clone; where another copy was compared, an unresolved V gene accounts for under half, and the others remain unexplained. For this sample there are approximately 600,000 clones; approximately 95% appear just once. Of the sample, approximately 0.11% is held by the ten largest clones. CD8 naive samples were CD45RO-negative cells positively selected for CCR7, giving a CD45RA+CCR7+ population that excluded TemRA cells. The specimen was naive CD8+ T cells sorted from blood. The meaning of the sample's cell subset or site label: CD45RA+CCR7+. All receptors derive from a woman in her 30s in good health.

The V gene is TRBV28, the J gene TRBJ2-1, with D maybe TRBD1 (5 bases). Looked up from germline, CDR1 is MDHEN and CDR2 is SYDVKM. Between the trimmed V and J ends, which lost 2 bases and 8 bases, there was a span of 13 bases. The CDR3 length is 14 residues. The CDR3 loop reads CASSLQGARYEQFF. CDR3 coding DNA: TGTGCCAGCAGTTTACAGGGTGCTAGATATGAGCAGTTCTTC.

V gene TRBV15 combines with J gene TRBJ2-2; maybe TRBD2 (5 bases). The CDR3 extends over 16 amino acids. The germline V gene has CDR1 LNHNV and CDR2 YYDKDF (reference sequence). V was pared by 4 bases and J by 4 bases, with 16 bases between. The chain's CDR3 is CATSTSMVYRTGELFF. CDR3 nucleotide sequence: TGTGCCACCAGCACTAGCATGGTCTATCGCACCGGGGAGCTGTTTTTT.

The chain recombines TRBV19 with TRBJ1-1, with no clear D. The CDR3 has 18 amino acids. Per the germline V gene, CDR1 is LNHDA and CDR2 is SQIVND (reference sequence). The germline V and J ends were trimmed by 5 bases and 4 bases, with 26 bases remaining between them. CDR3: CASSYKVSLLTEGTEAFF. The CDR3 DNA is TGTGCCAGTAGTTATAAGGTGTCTCTCCTTACAGAAGGCACTGAAGCTTTCTTT.

The chain combines TRBV5-1 with TRBJ2-7, with 9 bases lining up with TRBD1. The CDR3 length is 16 residues. Germline V gene data show CDR1 as SGHRS and CDR2 as YFSETQ. V shed 4 bases, J shed 7 bases, and the junction held 15 bases outside the gene matches. CDR3 coding DNA: TGCGCCAGCAGCCCGACAGGGGGATTCGGCCTTAAAGAGCAGTACTTC. It translates to CASSPTGGFGLKEQYF.